Each of the 18 T cell receptor beta chains below was sequenced from the same sample in a study of cytomegalovirus exposure and HLA in healthy donors. The PCR employed 60 Vbeta primers together with 13 Jbeta primers. Clones were sequenced by immunoSEQ multiplex PCR, and TCRdb holds only the in-frame ones, with some missing. This table has approximately 110,000 clones, 65% to 75% appearing once. Sample: PBMCs. All receptors derive from a man aged 30-40 years in good health and CMV-seropositive.

The sample holds one count of this clone. The chain couples TRBV7-3 to TRBJ1-6; 7 nucleotides align to TRBD1. The V gene's germline CDR1 is SGHTA and CDR2 FQGTGA. There are 14 residues in the CDR3. After removal of 5 bases from V and 10 bases from J, the junction contained 8 bases not matched to a gene. The CDR3 region has the DNA TGTGCCAGCAGCCAACAGGGGACGGGGTCACCCCTCCACTTT. It specifies CASSQQGTGSPLHF.

V and J are TRBV7-3 and TRBJ2-2; D remains unclear. The germline V gene has CDR1 SGHTA and CDR2 FQGTGA. The CDR3 length is 12 residues. V lost 5 bases and J lost 6, with 7 bases in between. The CDR3 region has the DNA TGTGCCAGCAGCCCTACGTCCGGGGAGCTGTTTTTT. Its protein product is CASSPTSGELFF.

CDR3 region: CADYGNSGQPNQPQHF. The CDR3 coding sequence is TGTGCCGACTACGGGAACTCTGGACAGCCAAATCAGCCCCAGCATTTT. The J gene is TRBJ1-5, the V gene TRBV21-1; whether TRBD1, the table's D call, matches the DNA was not checked. TRBV21-1 is recorded as a pseudogene. The CDR3 sequence is 16 residues long.

This sequence joins TRBV2 and TRBJ2-5; TRBD1 aligns across 10 bases. Trimming cost V 7 bases and J 5 bases; bases outside gene matches: 19. The CDR3 has 18 residues. Germline values: CDR1 SNHLY, CDR2 FYNNEI. The CDR3 DNA reads TGTGCCAGCAACGGCCCTCTGACAGGGGGCCCCCACAGTGAGACCCAGTACTTC. It encodes CASNGPLTGGPHSETQYF.

This clone was seen just once. V is TRBV2 and J is TRBJ2-7, with a possible D match to TRBD2 (7 bases). Trimming removed 3 bases from V and 3 bases from J, with 15 bases in between. CDR3 length equals 15 residues. The germline CDR1 and CDR2 sequences are SNHLY and FYNNEI. The CDR3 bases are TGTGCCAGCAGTGATGAGGGGGGGCAGAACTACGAGCAGTACTTC. This gives the protein CASSDEGGQNYEQYF.

The gene calls are TRBV5-4 and TRBJ2-7, with 8 nucleotides matching TRBD1. The CDR3 totals 15 residues. With 4 bases clipped from V and 3 bases from J, the junction kept 9 bases outside the gene matches. Germline CDR1 is SGHNT and CDR2 is YYREEE (reference sequence). The CDR3 protein is CASSPPGTGSYEQYF. The CDR3 nucleotides read TGTGCCAGCAGCCCTCCCGGGACAGGCAGCTACGAGCAGTACTTC.

This chain links TRBV5-3 with TRBJ2-7; D may be TRBD1 (5 bases). TRBV5-3 is recorded as an ORF, its role being uncertain. The V end lost 4 bases, the J end lost 2 bases, and 13 bases lay between the germline ends. The CDR3 spans 14 residues. Here the CDR3 reads CARSPLDRTYEQYF. For the CDR3, the DNA is TGTGCCAGAAGCCCTCTAGACAGAACCTACGAGCAGTACTTC.

The chain is built from TRBV2 and TRBJ2-7; 7 nucleotides align to TRBD2. CDR1 SNHLY and CDR2 FYNNEI come from the germline V gene. This CDR3 is built from 14 residues. V lost 1 base to trimming and J lost 2 bases; unmatched junction nucleotides: 2. The CDR3 reads CASSEERGTYEQYF. The CDR3 nucleotides are TGTGCCAGCAGTGAAGAGCGGGGTACCTACGAGCAGTACTTC.

The V call is TRBV9, the J call TRBJ1-2; 9 nucleotides align to TRBD1. From germline, CDR1 is SGDLS and CDR2 YYNGEE. V was pared by 4 bases and J by 5 bases, with 12 bases of the junction left unmatched. The CDR3 runs 16 residues. CDR3 amino acids: CASSPSTKTGGYGYTF. The DNA of the CDR3 is TGTGCCAGCAGCCCATCTACCAAGACAGGGGGATATGGCTACACCTTC. Full variable domain (remainder filled in from reference TRBV9 and TRBJ1-2): DSGVTQTPKHLITATGQRVTLRCSPRSGDLSVYWYQQSLDQGLQFLIQYYNGEERAKGNILERFSAQQFPDLHSELNLSSLELGDSALYFCASSPSTKTGGYGYTFGSGTRLTVV.

J is TRBJ2-7 and V is TRBV6-5; D is possibly TRBD1 (6 bases). The V gene's germline CDR1 is MNHEY and CDR2 SVGAGI. The ends were cut back, 2 bases at V and 2 bases at J, with 10 bases in the middle. CDR3 length: 14 amino acids. The CDR3 reads CASSYAQGTYEQYF. The DNA of the CDR3 is TGTGCCAGCAGTTACGCACAGGGAACCTACGAGCAGTACTTC.

The chain has TRBV5-5 and TRBJ2-7; possibly TRBD2 for D (5 bases). Germline values: CDR1 SGHKS, CDR2 YYEKEE (reference sequence). The CDR3 loop spans 15 amino acids. The V gene lost 0 bases and the J gene lost 3 bases, with 13 bases spanning the gap. Here the CDR3 reads CASSLERGSYYEQYF. CDR3 DNA sequence: TGTGCCAGCAGCTTGGAACGGGGTAGTTACTACGAGCAGTACTTC.

J is TRBJ1-2 and V is TRBV10-3; D not certain. Germline lookup yields CDR1 ENHRY and CDR2 SYGVKD. The CDR3 contains 12 residues. Trimming stripped 6 bases from V and 4 bases from J, with 9 bases between. The CDR3, as DNA: TGTGCCATCAGCGGAGGGAGCTATGGCTACACCTTC. It yields the protein CAISGGSYGYTF.

The chain links TRBV6-1 to TRBJ2-5; TRBD2 might be the D (6 bases). Germline values: CDR1 MNHNS, CDR2 SASEGT. Trimming left V 8 bases short and J 0 bases short, with 10 bases between. The CDR3 loop spans 13 amino acids. This chain's CDR3 is CASGRDYQETQYF. The DNA for the CDR3 is TGTGCCAGCGGCCGGGACTACCAAGAGACCCAGTACTTC.

In its sample, this clone was seen a few times. J is TRBJ2-1 and V is TRBV10-1; a possible D gene is TRBD2 (7 bases). The CDR3 has 13 residues. The germline V gene has CDR1 WNHNN and CDR2 SYGVQD (reference sequence). Trimming pared 2 bases from V and 9 bases from J, leaving 11 bases between. CDR3 residues: CASSEGGGAEQFF. The CDR3 nucleotides are TGCGCCAGCAGTGAGGGAGGGGGGGCTGAGCAGTTCTTC.

The chain is built from TRBV19 and TRBJ1-6, with 12 positions matching TRBD1. CDR3 length: 16 amino acids. The germline V gene encodes CDR1 LNHDA and CDR2 SQIVND (reference sequence). V lost 3 bases, J lost 10 bases, and 7 bases stayed unmatched. The DNA of the CDR3 is TGTGCCAGTAGTATTTCCGGGACAGGGGGCCACTCACCCCTCCACTTT. Protein sequence: CASSISGTGGHSPLHF.

This clone appeared a single time. V usage is TRBV2 and J usage is TRBJ1-5, with 9 bases that match TRBD1. V shed 4 bases and J 6 bases; nucleotides not matched to a gene: 7. Germline V gene data show CDR1 as SNHLY and CDR2 as FYNNEI. This CDR3 has 15 amino acids. The CDR3 DNA reads TGTGCCAGCAGTGGGCACAGGGGGCAAACTCAGCCCCAGCATTTT. It specifies CASSGHRGQTQPQHF.

The rearrangement links TRBV19 to TRBJ2-3; D is possibly TRBD2 (7 bases). The V and J ends lost 2 bases and 3 bases respectively, with 21 bases between them. In germline, CDR1 is LNHDA, CDR2 SQIVND (reference sequence). CDR3 size: 18 residues. The CDR3 sequence is CASSIFTVAGARTDTQYF. CDR3 nucleotide sequence: TGTGCCAGTAGTATATTTACGGTTGCGGGGGCCAGGACAGATACGCAGTATTTT. The full variable domain, its missing parts supplied by reference TRBV19 and TRBJ2-3, is DGGITQSPKYLFRKEGQNVTLSCEQNLNHDAMYWYRQDPGQGLRLIYYSQIVNDFQKGDIAEGYSVSREKKESFPLTVTSAQKNPTAFYLCASSIFTVAGARTDTQYFGPGTRLTVL.

This clone has at least ten counts. Other DNA sequences in this specimen translate into the identical CDR3. CDR3 DNA sequence: TGCGCCAGCAGCCAAGACAGCTCTGGGGCCAACGTCCTGACTTTC. This codes for CASSQDSSGANVLTF. The J gene is TRBJ2-6, the V gene TRBV4-1; D gene ambiguous. V lost 0 bases and J 0 bases, leaving 3 bases between the germline ends. The CDR3 length is 15 residues. Per the germline V gene, CDR1 is MGHRA and CDR2 is YSYEKL.